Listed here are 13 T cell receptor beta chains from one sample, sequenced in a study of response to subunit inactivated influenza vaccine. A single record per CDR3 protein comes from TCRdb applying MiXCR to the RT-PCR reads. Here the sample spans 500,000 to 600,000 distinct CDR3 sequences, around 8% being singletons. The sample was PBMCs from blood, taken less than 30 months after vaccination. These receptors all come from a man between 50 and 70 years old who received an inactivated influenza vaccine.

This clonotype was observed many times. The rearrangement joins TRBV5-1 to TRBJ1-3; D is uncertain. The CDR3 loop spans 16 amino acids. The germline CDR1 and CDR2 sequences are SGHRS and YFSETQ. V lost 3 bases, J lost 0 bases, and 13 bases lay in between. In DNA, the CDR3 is TGCGCCAGCAGCTCCGGCGACGCAAACTCTGGAAACACCATATATTTT. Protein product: CASSSGDANSGNTIYF.

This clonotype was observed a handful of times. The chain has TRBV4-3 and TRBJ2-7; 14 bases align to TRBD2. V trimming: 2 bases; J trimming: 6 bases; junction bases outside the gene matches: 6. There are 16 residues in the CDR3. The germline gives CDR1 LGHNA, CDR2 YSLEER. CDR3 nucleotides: TGCGCCAGCAGCCAATATTCCGGGACTAGCGGGAGCGAGCAGTACTTC. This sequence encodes CASSQYSGTSGSEQYF.

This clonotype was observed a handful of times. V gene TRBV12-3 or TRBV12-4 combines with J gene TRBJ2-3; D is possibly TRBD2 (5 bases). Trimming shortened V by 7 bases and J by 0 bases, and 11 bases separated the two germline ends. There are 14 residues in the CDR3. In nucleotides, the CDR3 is TGTGCCAGCAAAAACGGCGGGAGCACAGATACGCAGTATTTT. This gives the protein CASKNGGSTDTQYF.

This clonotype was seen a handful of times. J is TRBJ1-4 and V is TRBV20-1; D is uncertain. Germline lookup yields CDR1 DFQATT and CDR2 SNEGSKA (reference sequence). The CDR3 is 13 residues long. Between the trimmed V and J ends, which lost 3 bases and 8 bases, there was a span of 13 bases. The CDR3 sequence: CSASGPSREKLFF. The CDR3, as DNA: TGCAGTGCTAGTGGGCCATCGCGGGAAAAACTGTTTTTT.

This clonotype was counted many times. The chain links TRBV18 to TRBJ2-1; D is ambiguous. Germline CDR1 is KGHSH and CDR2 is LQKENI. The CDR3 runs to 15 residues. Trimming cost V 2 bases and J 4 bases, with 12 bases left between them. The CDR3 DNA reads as TGTGCCAGCTCACCAGGGCAGGAAATATACAATGAGCAGTTCTTC. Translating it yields CASSPGQEIYNEQFF.

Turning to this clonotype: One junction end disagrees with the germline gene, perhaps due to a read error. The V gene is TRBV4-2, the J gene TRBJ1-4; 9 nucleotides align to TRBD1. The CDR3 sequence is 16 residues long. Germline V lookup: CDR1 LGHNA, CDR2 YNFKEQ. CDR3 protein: CASSQVTGGASEILFF. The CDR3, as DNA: TGTGCCAGCAGCCAAGTAACAGGGGGCGCGTCTGAAATACTGTTTTTT.

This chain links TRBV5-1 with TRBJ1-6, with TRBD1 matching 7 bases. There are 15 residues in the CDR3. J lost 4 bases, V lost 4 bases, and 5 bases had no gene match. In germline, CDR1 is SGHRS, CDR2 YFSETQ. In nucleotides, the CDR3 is TGCGCCAGCAGCCCGGGACAGACGTATAATTCACCCCTCCACTTT. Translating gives CASSPGQTYNSPLHF.

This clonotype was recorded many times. The CDR3 region is CASSLVTNTGELFF. CDR3 sequence (DNA): TGTGCCAGCAGCTTAGTAACGAACACCGGGGAGCTGTTTTTT. The chain has TRBV7-2 and TRBJ2-2; no firm D call. Germline values: CDR1 SGHTA, CDR2 FQGNSA. CDR3 length equals 14 residues. Trimming left V 1 base short and J 0 bases short, with 3 bases between.

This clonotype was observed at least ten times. Here the CDR3 reads CATGRGETQYF. The CDR3 DNA reads TGCGCCACCGGCAGGGGCGAGACCCAGTACTTC. The chain carries TRBV5-1 and TRBJ2-5, with a weak D call TRBD1 (6 bases). Trimming removed 9 bases at V and 5 bases at J, with 11 bases between. This CDR3 spans 11 amino acids. Per the germline V gene, CDR1 is SGHRS and CDR2 is YFSETQ.

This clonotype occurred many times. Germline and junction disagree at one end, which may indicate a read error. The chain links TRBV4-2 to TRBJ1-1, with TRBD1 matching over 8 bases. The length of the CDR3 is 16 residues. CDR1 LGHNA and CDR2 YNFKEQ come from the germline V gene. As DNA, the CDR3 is TGTGCCAGCAGACACGTCCAAGGACAGGGTTCGACTGAAGCCTTCTTT. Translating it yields CASRHVQGQGSTEAFF.

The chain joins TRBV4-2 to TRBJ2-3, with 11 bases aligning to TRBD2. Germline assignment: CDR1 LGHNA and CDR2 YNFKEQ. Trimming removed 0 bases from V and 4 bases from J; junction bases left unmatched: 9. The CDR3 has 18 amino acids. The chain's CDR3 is CASSQDPSGRWRADTQYF. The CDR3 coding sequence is TGTGCCAGCAGCCAAGATCCTAGCGGGAGGTGGAGGGCAGATACGCAGTATTTT.

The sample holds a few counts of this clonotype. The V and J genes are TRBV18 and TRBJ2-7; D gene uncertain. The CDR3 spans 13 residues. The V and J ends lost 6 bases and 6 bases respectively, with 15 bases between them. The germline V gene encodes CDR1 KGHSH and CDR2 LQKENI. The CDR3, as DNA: TGTGCCAGCTCCCGGGCAGAAGGTGGCGAGCAGTACTTC. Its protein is CASSRAEGGEQYF.

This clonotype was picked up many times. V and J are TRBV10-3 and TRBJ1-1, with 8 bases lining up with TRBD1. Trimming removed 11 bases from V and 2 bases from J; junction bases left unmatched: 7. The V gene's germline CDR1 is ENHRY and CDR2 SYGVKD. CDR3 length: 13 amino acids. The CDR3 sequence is CAAHQGANTEAFF. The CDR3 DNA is TGTGCCGCCCATCAGGGGGCCAACACTGAAGCTTTCTTT.